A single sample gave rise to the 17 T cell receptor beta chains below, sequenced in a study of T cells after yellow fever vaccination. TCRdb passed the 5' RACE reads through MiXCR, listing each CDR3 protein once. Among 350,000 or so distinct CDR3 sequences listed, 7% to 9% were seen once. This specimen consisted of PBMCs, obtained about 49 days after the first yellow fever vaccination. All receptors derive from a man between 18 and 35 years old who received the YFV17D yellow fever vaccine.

CDR3 protein: CASSGDVPSYGYTF. In nucleotides, the CDR3 is TGTGCCAGCAGTGGGGACGTACCTTCCTATGGCTACACCTTC. V gene TRBV25-1 combines with J gene TRBJ1-2; D is perhaps TRBD1 (5 bases). CDR1 and CDR2 from the germline V gene are MGHDK and SYGVNS. V shed 4 bases and J shed 4 bases, with 13 bases lying between them. This CDR3 spans 14 amino acids.

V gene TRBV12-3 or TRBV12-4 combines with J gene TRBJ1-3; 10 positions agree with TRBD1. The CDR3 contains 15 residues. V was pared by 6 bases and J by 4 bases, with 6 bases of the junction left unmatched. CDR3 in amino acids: CASRSSTGGGNTIYF. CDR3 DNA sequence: TGTGCCAGCAGATCTTCGACAGGGGGCGGAAACACCATATATTTT.

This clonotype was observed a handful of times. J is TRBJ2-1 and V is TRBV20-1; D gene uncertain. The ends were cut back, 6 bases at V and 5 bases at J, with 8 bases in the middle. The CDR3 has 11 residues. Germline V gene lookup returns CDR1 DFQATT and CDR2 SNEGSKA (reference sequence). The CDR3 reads CSASLNNEQFF. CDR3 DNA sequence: TGCAGTGCCAGTTTAAACAATGAGCAGTTCTTC.

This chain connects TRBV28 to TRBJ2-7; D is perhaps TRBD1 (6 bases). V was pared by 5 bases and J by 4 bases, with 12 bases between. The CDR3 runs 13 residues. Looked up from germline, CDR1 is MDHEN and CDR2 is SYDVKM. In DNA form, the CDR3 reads TGTGCCAGCAGTCCAGGACAGCAGTACGAGCAGTACGTC. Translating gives CASSPGQQYEQYV.

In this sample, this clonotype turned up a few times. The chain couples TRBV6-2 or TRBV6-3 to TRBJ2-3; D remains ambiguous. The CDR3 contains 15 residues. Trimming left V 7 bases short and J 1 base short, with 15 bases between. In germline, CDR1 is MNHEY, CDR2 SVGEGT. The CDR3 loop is CASTSGQGGTDTQYF. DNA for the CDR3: TGTGCCAGCACTTCCGGTCAAGGTGGCACAGATACGCAGTATTTT.

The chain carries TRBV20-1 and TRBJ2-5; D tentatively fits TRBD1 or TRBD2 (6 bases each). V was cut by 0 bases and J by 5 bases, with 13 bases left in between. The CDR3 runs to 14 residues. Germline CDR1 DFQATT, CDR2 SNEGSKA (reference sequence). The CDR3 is CSARDDGGGETQYF. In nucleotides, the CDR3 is TGCAGTGCTAGAGACGATGGAGGGGGGGAGACCCAGTACTTC.

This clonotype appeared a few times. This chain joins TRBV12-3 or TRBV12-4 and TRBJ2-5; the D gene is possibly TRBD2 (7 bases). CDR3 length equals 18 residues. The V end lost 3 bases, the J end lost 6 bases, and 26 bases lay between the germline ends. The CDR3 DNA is TGTGCCAGCAGTTTTAGGGCGGGGGCGTACAATTGGGACCAGACCCAGTACTTC. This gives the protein CASSFRAGAYNWDQTQYF.

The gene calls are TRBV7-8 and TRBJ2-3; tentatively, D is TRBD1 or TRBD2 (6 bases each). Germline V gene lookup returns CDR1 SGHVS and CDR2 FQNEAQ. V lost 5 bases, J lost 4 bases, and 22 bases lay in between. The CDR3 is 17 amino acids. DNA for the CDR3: TGTGCCAGCAGCGGGAGGTCCCCAGGGGTGTTGGCAGATACGCAGTATTTT. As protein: CASSGRSPGVLADTQYF.

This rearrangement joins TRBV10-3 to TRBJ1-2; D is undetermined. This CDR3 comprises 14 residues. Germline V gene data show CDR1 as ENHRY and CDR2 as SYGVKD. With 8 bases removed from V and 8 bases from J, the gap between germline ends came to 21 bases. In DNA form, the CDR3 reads TGTGCCATCGGACCGGACGCCGCCCAGCGGGGCTACACCTTC. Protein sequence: CAIGPDAAQRGYTF.

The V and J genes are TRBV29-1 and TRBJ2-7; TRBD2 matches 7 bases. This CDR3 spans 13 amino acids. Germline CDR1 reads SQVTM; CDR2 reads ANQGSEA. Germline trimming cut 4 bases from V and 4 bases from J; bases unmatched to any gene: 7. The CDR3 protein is CSVGEGFRYEQYF. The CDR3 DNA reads TGCAGCGTTGGGGAGGGGTTTCGATACGAGCAGTACTTC.

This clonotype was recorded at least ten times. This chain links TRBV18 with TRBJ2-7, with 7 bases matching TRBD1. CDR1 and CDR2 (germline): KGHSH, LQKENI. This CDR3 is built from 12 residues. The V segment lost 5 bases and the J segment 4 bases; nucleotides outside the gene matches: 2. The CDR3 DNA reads TGTGCCAGCTCAGGGACAGCGTACGAGCAGTACTTC. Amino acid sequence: CASSGTAYEQYF.

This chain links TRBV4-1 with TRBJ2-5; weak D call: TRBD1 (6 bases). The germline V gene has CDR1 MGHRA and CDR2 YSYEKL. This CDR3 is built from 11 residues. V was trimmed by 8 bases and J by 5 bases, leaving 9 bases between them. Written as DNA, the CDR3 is TGCGCCAGCGGAAGGGGGGAGACCCAGTACTTC. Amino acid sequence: CASGRGETQYF.

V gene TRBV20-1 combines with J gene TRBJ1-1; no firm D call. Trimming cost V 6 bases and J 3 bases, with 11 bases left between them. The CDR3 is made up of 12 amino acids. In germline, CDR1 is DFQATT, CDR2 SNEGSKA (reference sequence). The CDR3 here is CSALEVYTEAFF. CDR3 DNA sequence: TGCAGTGCACTAGAGGTGTACACTGAAGCTTTCTTT.

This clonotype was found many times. The CDR3 DNA is TGTGCCAGCTCACCACCCTATGACGAGCAGTACTTC. This codes for CASSPPYDEQYF. The chain carries TRBV18 and TRBJ2-7; no reliable D call. Germline-derived CDR1 and CDR2 are KGHSH and LQKENI. The V end lost 0 bases, the J end lost 5 bases, and 5 bases lay between the germline ends. CDR3 size: 12 residues.

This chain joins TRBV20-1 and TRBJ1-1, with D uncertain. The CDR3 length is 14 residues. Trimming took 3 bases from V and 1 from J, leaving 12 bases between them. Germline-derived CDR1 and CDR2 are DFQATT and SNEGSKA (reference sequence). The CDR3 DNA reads TGCAGTGCTAGCCCCCCCACCTCGAACACTGAAGCTTTCTTT. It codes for CSASPPTSNTEAFF.

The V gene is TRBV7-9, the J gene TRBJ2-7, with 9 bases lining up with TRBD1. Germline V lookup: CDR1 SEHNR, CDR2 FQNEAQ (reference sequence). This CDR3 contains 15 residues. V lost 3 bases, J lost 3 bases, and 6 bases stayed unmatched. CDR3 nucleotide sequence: TGTGCCAGCAGCTTCACCGGGACAGGGAACTACGAGCAGTACTTC. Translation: CASSFTGTGNYEQYF.

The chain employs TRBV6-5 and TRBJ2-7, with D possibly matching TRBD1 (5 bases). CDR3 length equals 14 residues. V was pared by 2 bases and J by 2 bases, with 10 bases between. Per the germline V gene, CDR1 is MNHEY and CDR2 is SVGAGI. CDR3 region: CASSYTGRAYEQYF. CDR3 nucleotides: TGTGCCAGCAGTTACACCGGCAGGGCCTACGAGCAGTACTTC.